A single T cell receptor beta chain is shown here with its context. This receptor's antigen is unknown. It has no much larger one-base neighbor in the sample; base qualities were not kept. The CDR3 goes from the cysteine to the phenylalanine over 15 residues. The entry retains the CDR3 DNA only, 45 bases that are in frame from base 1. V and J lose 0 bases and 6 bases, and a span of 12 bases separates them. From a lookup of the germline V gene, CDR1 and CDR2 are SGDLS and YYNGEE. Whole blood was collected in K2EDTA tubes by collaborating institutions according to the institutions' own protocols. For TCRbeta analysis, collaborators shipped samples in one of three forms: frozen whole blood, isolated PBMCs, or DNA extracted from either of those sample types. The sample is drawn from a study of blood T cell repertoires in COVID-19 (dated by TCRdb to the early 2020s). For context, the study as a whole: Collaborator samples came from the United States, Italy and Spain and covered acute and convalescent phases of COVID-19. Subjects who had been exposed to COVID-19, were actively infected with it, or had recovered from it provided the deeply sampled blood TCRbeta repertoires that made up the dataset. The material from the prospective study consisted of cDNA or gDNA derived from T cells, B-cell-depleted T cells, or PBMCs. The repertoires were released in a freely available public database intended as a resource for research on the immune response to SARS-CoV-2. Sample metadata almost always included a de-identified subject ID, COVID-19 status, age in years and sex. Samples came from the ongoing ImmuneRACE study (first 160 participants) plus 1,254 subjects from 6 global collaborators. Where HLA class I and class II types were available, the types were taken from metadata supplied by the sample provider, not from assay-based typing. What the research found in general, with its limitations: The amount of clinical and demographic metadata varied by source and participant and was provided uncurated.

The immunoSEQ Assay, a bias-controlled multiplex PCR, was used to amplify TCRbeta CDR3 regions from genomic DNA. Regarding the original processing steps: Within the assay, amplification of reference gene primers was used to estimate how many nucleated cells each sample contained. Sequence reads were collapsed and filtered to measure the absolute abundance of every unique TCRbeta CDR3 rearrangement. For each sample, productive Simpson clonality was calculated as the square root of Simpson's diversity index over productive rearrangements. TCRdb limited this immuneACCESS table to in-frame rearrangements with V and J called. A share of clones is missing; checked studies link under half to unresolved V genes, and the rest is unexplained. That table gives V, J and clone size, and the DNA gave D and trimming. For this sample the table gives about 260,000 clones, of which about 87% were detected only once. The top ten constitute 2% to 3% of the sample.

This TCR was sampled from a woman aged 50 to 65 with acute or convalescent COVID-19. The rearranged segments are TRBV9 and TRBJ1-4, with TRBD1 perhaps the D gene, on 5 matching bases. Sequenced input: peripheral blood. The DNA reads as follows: TGTGCCAGCAGCGTAGCCCCAGGGCAGGATGAAAAACTGTTTTTT. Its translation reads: CASSVAPGQDEKLFF. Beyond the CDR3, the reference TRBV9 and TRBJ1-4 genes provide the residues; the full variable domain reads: DSGVTQTPKHLITATGQRVTLRCSPRSGDLSVYWYQQSLDQGLQFLIQYYNGEERAKGNILERFSAQQFPDLHSELNLSSLELGDSALYFCASSVAPGQDEKLFFGSGTQLSVL.